The clone carrying this TCR beta chain was counted only a few times. Its antigen is not identified. Expressed TCRB transcripts got sequenced, as all isolated RNA was reverse transcribed. Only in-frame clones appear in the TCRdb table, and some are missing; sequencing was by immunoSEQ multiplex PCR. The repertoire consists of about 650,000 clones, with around an eighth occurring once and the leading ten covering 0.09% to 0.15%. CDR3 length: 14 residues. Per germline, CDR1 SGHTA and CDR2 FQGNSA. The V end lost 5 bases, the J end lost 5 bases, and 16 bases lay between the germline ends. These data originate in a study of beta chain features in type 1 diabetes. Study-wide context: Examined across all samples were just under 110,000,000 sorted cells.

Study results and caveats: PCR might pick shorter templates more often, in the same way for patients and controls. Shorter TCRB CDR3s, moderately but significantly so, were found in Type 1 diabetes patients in all four CD4+ subsets. Researchers reported that naive, central memory and Treg TCRB repertoires appeared more similar in patients than in healthy donors.

The sample taken for sequencing was naive CD4+ T cells from blood. The source is a man aged 30-40 years with type 1 diabetes. The V call is TRBV7-2, the J call TRBJ2-7, with D unclear. The CDR3 reads CASSPNQPPNEQYF. Here the CDR3 DNA reads TGTGCCAGCAGCCCCAATCAGCCTCCTAACGAGCAGTACTTC. Full variable domain (rest looked up from reference TRBV7-2 and TRBJ2-7): GAGVSQSPSNKVTEKGKDVELRCDPISGHTALYWYRQSLGQGLEFLIYFQGNSAPDKSGLPSDRFSAERTGGSVSTLTIQRTQQEDSAVYLCASSPNQPPNEQYFGPGTRLTVT.